What follows describes a single T cell receptor (beta chain). Its target is not known. This sample was included in a study of cytomegalovirus exposure and HLA in healthy donors. Study conclusions and caveats: Researchers had no immune exposure information except CMV serostatus available.

PCR employed 60 Vbeta and 13 Jbeta primers. The protocol was immunoSEQ multiplex PCR, while the TCRdb copy is restricted to in-frame clones and leaves out a portion. The repertoire holds fewer than 200,000 clones, around nine tenths seen once, with more than 0.7% in the top ten. Trimming cost V 1 base and J 6 bases; bases outside gene matches: 8. The germline CDR1 and CDR2 sequences are MNHEY and SMNVEV (reference sequence). The CDR3 has 16 residues. This chain uses TRBV27 with TRBJ2-3; TRBD2 matches 9 bases. The TCR originated in a woman in her 30s in good health and CMV-seronegative. The specimen was PBMCs. CDR3 protein: CASSLWAAGGGDTQYF. CDR3 DNA: TGTGCCAGCAGTTTATGGGCAGCGGGGGGCGGGGATACGCAGTATTTT.